What follows are 28 T cell receptor beta chains derived from one specimen sequenced in a study of shared T cell receptors in the human thymus (dated by TCRdb to about 2021). The library was produced with the immunoSEQ multiplex PCR assay. Sourced from immuneACCESS, this table was stored by TCRdb with only in-frame sequences that have V and J called. A share of the clones is absent; for the studies checked, an unresolved V gene accounts for under half, and the remainder has no known explanation. The sample has about 610,000 clones on record, 85% to 90% of them singletons. The ten biggest clones cover 0.0095% to 0.011% of the sample. Separately, the same data were catalogued under a study of human thymus T cells.

The sample taken for sequencing was thymocytes. Receptor source: a boy under three years old with a congenital heart defect. Donor details come from another sample of the same person, matched by shared clones.

The gene calls are TRBV15 and TRBJ2-7; tentatively, D is TRBD2 (6 bases). The CDR3 extends over 19 amino acids. Between the trimmed V and J ends, which lost 0 bases and 5 bases, there was a span of 26 bases. Per germline, CDR1 LNHNV and CDR2 YYDKDF (reference sequence). The CDR3 DNA follows: TGTGCCACCAGCAGAGACCCCCCTCGACGGACCTGGAGGGTGCACGAGCAGTACTTC. Protein: CATSRDPPRRTWRVHEQYF.

Concerning this clone: The sample carries other DNA sequences with the same CDR3. V and J are TRBV27 and TRBJ2-7; 15 bases are shared with TRBD2. Germline V gene sequence: CDR1 MNHEY, CDR2 SMNVEV (reference sequence). This CDR3 has 16 residues. J was trimmed by 4 bases and V by 5 bases; bases with no gene match: 6. CDR3 sequence reads: CASSLRTSGRAYEQYF. The CDR3 nucleotides read TGTGCCAGCAGTCTCCGGACTAGCGGGAGGGCATACGAGCAGTACTTC.

The chain uses TRBV23-1 and TRBJ1-5; 9 nucleotides line up with TRBD1. TRBV23-1 is designated an ORF whose function remains uncertain. The CDR3 runs to 20 residues. V was clipped by 0 bases and J by 0 bases; unmatched bases: 12. The CDR3 DNA reads TGCGCCAGCAGTCAATCGATTGGAGAGAGACAGGGGGTTAGCAATCAGCCCCAGCATTTT. Translated, it gives CASSQSIGERQGVSNQPQHF.

The V call is TRBV5-5, the J call TRBJ1-1; D gene uncertain. V was clipped by 5 bases and J by 1 base, with 12 bases between them. The germline CDR1 and CDR2 sequences are SGHKS and YYEKEE (reference sequence). The CDR3 is made up of 14 amino acids. DNA for the CDR3: TGTGCCAGCAGACTCGGAGGTAAGAACACTGAAGCTTTCTTT. Residues: CASRLGGKNTEAFF.

The CDR3 DNA reads as TGCGCCAGCAGCCAAGATATCTTGGGCTACGAAGAGACCCAGTACTTC. This codes for CASSQDILGYEETQYF. This rearrangement joins TRBV4-3 to TRBJ2-5, with D hard to call. The CDR3 has 16 residues. The germline CDR1 and CDR2 sequences are LGHNA and YSLEER. Trimming removed 0 bases from V and 3 bases from J, with 14 bases in between.

This clone has a handful of counts. The V call is TRBV18, the J call TRBJ2-7; D possibly corresponds to TRBD2 (5 bases). The CDR3 consists of 16 residues. Germline V gives CDR1 KGHSH, CDR2 LQKENI. Trimming took off 5 bases at V and 5 bases at J, with 22 bases between the two ends. The CDR3 region has the DNA TGTGCCAGCTCATCCCGGGGAAGGGTAGGCCCTGACGAGCAGTACTTC. This sequence encodes CASSSRGRVGPDEQYF.

The V gene is TRBV10-3, the J gene TRBJ2-1, with 7 bases fitting TRBD2. Germline values: CDR1 ENHRY, CDR2 SYGVKD. The V gene end was trimmed by 6 bases and the J gene end by 0 bases; junction bases not matched to a gene: 14. The CDR3 has 18 amino acids. The CDR3 DNA sequence: TGTGCCATCAGCGGGGGGACGGGGAACCAAAGCTCCTACAATGAGCAGTTCTTC. It encodes CAISGGTGNQSSYNEQFF.

The V call is TRBV15, the J call TRBJ2-5; no clear D gene. The length of the CDR3 is 10 residues. Trimming cost V 7 bases and J 5 bases, with 5 bases left between them. Germline CDR1 and CDR2: LNHNV and YYDKDF (reference sequence). This CDR3 is CATMRETQYF. Written as DNA, the CDR3 is TGTGCCACCATGAGGGAGACCCAGTACTTC.

The chain joins TRBV19 to TRBJ2-1, with TRBD2 identical over 9 bases. Losses at the gene ends were 5 bases for V and 5 bases for J; bases not matched to a gene: 7. Germline values: CDR1 LNHDA, CDR2 SQIVND (reference sequence). The CDR3 is made up of 15 amino acids. The CDR3 region is CASSPPGLADNEQFF. Written as DNA, the CDR3 is TGTGCCAGTAGTCCCCCGGGACTAGCAGACAATGAGCAGTTCTTC.

This chain joins TRBV13 and TRBJ1-4; no definite D call. Germline-derived CDR1 and CDR2 are PRHDT and FYEKMQ (reference sequence). CDR3 size: 13 residues. Trimming pared 3 bases from V and 9 bases from J, leaving 11 bases between. Here the CDR3 reads CASSFGPEQKLFF. The DNA of the CDR3 is TGTGCCAGCAGCTTCGGCCCGGAGCAAAAACTGTTTTTT.

The genes are TRBV19 and TRBJ1-1; D perhaps matches TRBD1 (5 bases). The CDR3 is 15 residues long. The V gene lost 2 bases and the J gene lost 1 base, with 11 bases spanning the gap. Germline CDR1 LNHDA, CDR2 SQIVND (reference sequence). The CDR3 region has the DNA TGTGCCAGTAGTATAAGGGGTAAGAGGAACACTGAAGCTTTCTTT. Its translation: CASSIRGKRNTEAFF.

V gene TRBV27 combines with J gene TRBJ2-5; 9 nucleotides line up with TRBD1. Unmatched junction bases numbered 11, after V lost 4 bases and J lost 2 bases. The CDR3 runs to 17 residues. The germline V gene encodes CDR1 MNHEY and CDR2 SMNVEV (reference sequence). Written as DNA, the CDR3 is TGTGCCAGCAGTTCGGGACAGGGTCCTCTCATACAAGAGACCCAGTACTTC. The encoded protein is CASSSGQGPLIQETQYF.

The chain links TRBV5-1 to TRBJ2-7; D gene ambiguous. Germline V gene lookup returns CDR1 SGHRS and CDR2 YFSETQ. CDR3 length: 13 amino acids. Trimming stripped 3 bases from V and 0 bases from J, with 7 bases between. In DNA form, the CDR3 reads TGCGCCAGCAGCTCCAGTCGCTCCTACGAGCAGTACTTC. Protein product: CASSSSRSYEQYF.

The rearrangement joins TRBV4-3 to TRBJ2-1; 10 nucleotides align to TRBD2. Germline CDR1 is LGHNA and CDR2 is YSLEER. Trimming cost V 1 base and J 12 bases; bases outside gene matches: 9. The CDR3 runs 15 residues. The CDR3 nucleotides read TGCGCCAGCAGCCAAGGGAGCGGGAGGGCCCTTCGGCAGTTCTTC. It specifies CASSQGSGRALRQFF.

The chain recombines TRBV15 with TRBJ2-7, with 10 nucleotides matching TRBD1. V lost 5 bases, J lost 5 bases, and 9 bases stayed unmatched. From germline, CDR1 is LNHNV and CDR2 YYDKDF (reference sequence). The length of the CDR3 is 15 residues. CDR3 nucleotide sequence: TGTGCCACCAGCCCAGGGGGGGACAGGGGTCACGAGCAGTACTTC. Amino acids: CATSPGGDRGHEQYF.

The chain carries TRBV11-2 and TRBJ2-5; maybe TRBD1 (5 bases). Germline CDR1 reads SGHAT; CDR2 reads FQNNGV. The CDR3 consists of 15 residues. V lost 0 bases and J lost 2, with 10 bases in between. Here the CDR3 reads CASSLDGAEQETQYF. As DNA, the CDR3 is TGTGCCAGCAGCTTAGATGGGGCAGAACAAGAGACCCAGTACTTC.

The chain has TRBV28 and TRBJ2-7; D might be TRBD2 (5 bases). The length of the CDR3 is 15 residues. CDR1 and CDR2 from the germline V gene are MDHEN and SYDVKM. V was shortened by 3 bases and J by 0 bases, with 12 bases between the two germline ends. The CDR3 is CASSFPSSNSYEQYF. The CDR3 coding sequence is TGTGCCAGCAGTTTCCCTAGCTCCAACTCCTACGAGCAGTACTTC. Based on the CDR3 plus reference TRBV28 and TRBJ2-7, the full variable domain is DVKVTQSSRYLVKRTGEKVFLECVQDMDHENMFWYRQDPGLGLRLIYFSYDVKMKEKGDIPEGYSVSREKKERFSLILESASTNQTSMYLCASSFPSSNSYEQYFGPGTRLTVT.

The chain has TRBV7-2 and TRBJ2-3, with D uncertain. Germline V gives CDR1 SGHTA, CDR2 FQGNSA. V was pared by 1 base and J by 3 bases, with 8 bases between. The CDR3 is 14 residues long. CDR3 region: CASSLGSSTDTQYF. The DNA for the CDR3 is TGTGCCAGCAGCTTAGGATCCAGTACAGATACGCAGTATTTT.

About this clone: At one end, the junction sequence differs from germline, possibly due to a read error. V usage is TRBV30 and J usage is TRBJ2-5; maybe TRBD1 (6 bases). Looked up from germline, CDR1 is GTSNPN and CDR2 is SVGIG (reference sequence). CDR3 length: 13 residues. CDR3 in DNA: TGTGCCTGGAGTCTGAAGGGGGAAGAAACCCAGTACTTC. The encoded protein is CAWSLKGEETQYF. Full variable domain (rest looked up from reference TRBV30 and TRBJ2-5): SQTIHQWPATLVQPVGSPLSLECTVEGTSNPNLYWYRQAAGRGLQLLFYSVGIGQISSEVPQNLSASRPQDRQFILSSKKLLLSDSGFYLCAWSLKGEETQYFGPGTRLLVL.

The V gene is TRBV7-6, the J gene TRBJ2-1, with 10 bases matching TRBD2. The CDR3 contains 19 residues. Trimming took 2 bases from V and 6 from J; bases not matched to a gene: 16. Per germline, CDR1 SGHVS and CDR2 FNYEAQ. CDR3 loop: CASSLRWYRASGSSNEQFF. In DNA form, the CDR3 reads TGTGCCAGCAGCTTAAGGTGGTACAGGGCTAGCGGGAGTTCCAATGAGCAGTTCTTC. The full variable domain, its missing parts supplied by reference TRBV7-6 and TRBJ2-1, is GAGVSQSPRYKVTKRGQDVALRCDPISGHVSLYWYRQALGQGPEFLTYFNYEAQQDKSGLPNDRFSAERPEGSISTLTIQRTEQRDSAMYRCASSLRWYRASGSSNEQFFGPGTRLTVL.

The DNA for the CDR3 is TGTGCCAGCAGCTGCGTAGGCGCGGGACAGATGAACACTGAAGCTTTCTTT. This gives the protein CASSCVGAGQMNTEAFF. The chain employs TRBV5-8 and TRBJ1-1, with TRBD1 matching over 7 bases. CDR3 length equals 17 residues. With 3 bases clipped from V and 0 bases from J, the junction kept 11 bases outside the gene matches. Germline V gene lookup returns CDR1 SGHTS and CDR2 YDEGEE.

This chain links TRBV4-1 with TRBJ2-5; weak D call: TRBD2 (5 bases). Trimming shortened V by 1 base and J by 3 bases, and 15 bases separated the two germline ends. CDR3 length: 16 residues. The germline CDR1 and CDR2 sequences are MGHRA and YSYEKL. The CDR3: CASSQVSMDSKETQYF. DNA of the CDR3: TGCGCCAGCAGCCAAGTCAGTATGGACTCAAAAGAGACCCAGTACTTC.

The CDR3 loop is CASSQERARDSSGANVLTF. In DNA form, the CDR3 reads TGCGCCAGCAGCCAAGAAAGGGCCAGGGATTCCTCTGGGGCCAACGTCCTGACTTTC. The chain joins TRBV4-1 to TRBJ2-6; D possibly corresponds to TRBD1 (5 bases). This CDR3 has 19 residues. Trimming pared 0 bases from V and 0 bases from J, leaving 15 bases between. Looked up from germline, CDR1 is MGHRA and CDR2 is YSYEKL.

V usage is TRBV4-2 and J usage is TRBJ2-2; 14 bases align to TRBD2. Germline V CDR1 and CDR2: LGHNA, YNFKEQ. After removal of 4 bases from V and 3 bases from J, the junction contained 10 bases not matched to a gene. The CDR3 contains 19 residues. CDR3 nucleotides: TGTGCCAGCAGCCTCCCATGGACTAGCGGGAGGTCGGACACCGGGGAGCTGTTTTTT. Translating gives CASSLPWTSGRSDTGELFF.

The chain employs TRBV9 and TRBJ2-1; 10 bases map to TRBD2. The ends lost 3 bases at V and 8 bases at J; junction bases unmatched: 8. This CDR3 is 15 amino acids long. Germline CDR1 and CDR2: SGDLS and YYNGEE. The CDR3 nucleotides are TGTGCCAGCAGCGGGGGGGCTAGCGGGAGTGATGAGCAGTTCTTC. It translates to CASSGGASGSDEQFF.

The chain is built from TRBV27 and TRBJ2-5; possibly TRBD1 for D (6 bases). Looked up from germline, CDR1 is MNHEY and CDR2 is SMNVEV (reference sequence). Trimming removed 6 bases at V and 4 bases at J, with 21 bases between. This CDR3 has 16 amino acids. This chain's CDR3 is CASRTTFKQGRETQYF. In DNA, the CDR3 is TGTGCCAGCAGGACTACCTTCAAACAGGGTAGAGAGACCCAGTACTTC.

This clone has only a few counts. This chain connects TRBV7-3 to TRBJ2-3; 7 nucleotides match TRBD2. Per the germline V gene, CDR1 is SGHTA and CDR2 is FQGTGA. After removal of 8 bases from V and 8 bases from J, the junction contained 10 bases not matched to a gene. The CDR3 is 13 residues long. The CDR3 region has the DNA TGTGCCAGCGGGCCCGGGGACTACGGTACGCAGTATTTT. Translated, it gives CASGPGDYGTQYF.

V is TRBV5-1 and J is TRBJ2-3; TRBD2 agrees at 9 bases. V was clipped by 1 base and J by 1 base; unmatched bases: 13. In germline, CDR1 is SGHRS, CDR2 YFSETQ. This CDR3 spans 19 amino acids. CDR3 residues: CASSLLASGKFLGTDTQYF. CDR3 nucleotide sequence: TGCGCCAGCAGCTTGTTGGCTAGCGGGAAGTTTCTGGGCACAGATACGCAGTATTTT.